The entry below gives a single T cell receptor (beta chain) sequence along with its context. The antigen remains undetermined. The data were obtained in a study of T-cell memory formation after mild COVID-19. Study information: Clusters were largely donor specific. Study-level findings and limits: Largely, contracting CD4+ clones fell within CM and EM, and contracting CD8+ clones within EMRA.

TCRdb ran MiXCR on the 5' RACE reads and lists one entry per CDR3 protein. This sample yields under 400,000 distinct CDR3 sequences, of which approximately 21% are seen a single time; 9.5% to 15% belongs to the top ten. V was trimmed by 1 base and J by 6 bases, leaving 11 bases between them. This CDR3 spans 14 amino acids. Germline V gives CDR1 SEHNR, CDR2 FQNEAQ (reference sequence). This clonotype originated in an adult woman who had mild COVID-19 (a few samples of this study predate the infection). Cell type and time point are not known. The sequencing sample was made of PBMCs or a T cell subset sorted from them (not recorded which). The chain links TRBV7-9 to TRBJ2-3; unclear D gene. CDR3 coding DNA: TGTGCCAGCAGCTTAGGGGTCCCTTTGGATACGCAGTATTTT. As protein: CASSLGVPLDTQYF.